One and the same sample provided the 12 T cell receptor beta chains below, sequenced in a study of beta chain features in type 1 diabetes. No antigen is known for these receptors. Findings and limits, study-wide: A moderate, significant TCRB CDR3 shortening appeared in type 1 diabetes across four CD4+ subsets.

The sequenced template was cDNA made from the entire isolated RNA. Some clones are missing from TCRdb's copy, which holds only in-frame ones; the method was immunoSEQ multiplex PCR. Of about 710,000 clones in the sample, about 14% are singletons; the top ten hold 0.035% to 0.04%. Input material: naive CD4+ T cells from blood. These receptors all stem from a man aged 18 to 30 with type 1 diabetes.

The chain uses TRBV5-6 and TRBJ1-6; D is possibly TRBD1 (5 bases). The CDR3 is 14 residues long. Germline-derived CDR1 and CDR2 are SGHDT and YYEEEE. Trimming shortened V by 3 bases and J by 10 bases, and 14 bases separated the two germline ends. The chain's CDR3 is CASSSGRVFSPLHF. The CDR3 bases are TGTGCCAGCAGCTCGGGACGGGTGTTCTCACCCCTCCACTTT.

This clone showed up just a few times. This chain links TRBV5-1 with TRBJ2-5; tentatively, D is TRBD2 (6 bases). There are 16 residues in the CDR3. The germline V gene has CDR1 SGHRS and CDR2 YFSETQ. Trimming shortened V by 1 base and J by 2 bases, and 15 bases separated the two germline ends. This chain's CDR3 is CASSLRAGSGQETQYF. CDR3 bases: TGCGCCAGCAGCTTGCGGGCGGGGTCCGGGCAAGAGACCCAGTACTTC.

The V and J genes are TRBV6-4 and TRBJ1-6, with no clear D. From germline, CDR1 is MRHNA and CDR2 SNTAGT. Trimming shortened V by 3 bases and J by 7 bases, and 7 bases separated the two germline ends. This CDR3 is built from 13 residues. CDR3 residues: CASSEQTNSPLHF. DNA for the CDR3: TGTGCCAGCAGTGAACAGACGAATTCACCCCTCCACTTT.

A few counts support this clone. The genes are TRBV7-9 and TRBJ2-7; possibly TRBD1 for D (5 bases). Deletions cut 5 bases from V and 5 bases from J, with 16 bases between. CDR3 size: 14 residues. Germline CDR1 reads SEHNR; CDR2 reads FQNEAQ (reference sequence). The CDR3 spells CASSPTARRNEQYF. For the CDR3, the DNA is TGTGCCAGCAGCCCGACAGCAAGACGCAACGAGCAGTACTTC.

This clone has only a few counts. V and J are TRBV10-3 and TRBJ2-5; D is ambiguous. CDR1 is ENHRY, CDR2 SYGVKD, per germline. V was trimmed by 11 bases and J by 1 base, leaving 14 bases between them. CDR3 length: 13 amino acids. The DNA for the CDR3 is TGTGCCGGCAGAGGTGGAAGCCAAGAGACCCAGTACTTC. Its protein is CAGRGGSQETQYF.

The CDR3 spells CASSLDAPGQGGEQFF. The CDR3 DNA reads as TGTGCCAGCAGCTTAGACGCCCCCGGACAGGGAGGTGAGCAGTTCTTC. This chain uses TRBV7-3 with TRBJ2-1, with 8 bases that match TRBD1. Germline V gene lookup returns CDR1 SGHTA and CDR2 FQGTGA. The V and J ends lost 2 bases and 9 bases, in that order; junction bases with no gene match: 12. The CDR3 sequence is 16 residues long.

This clone appeared a few times. The chain carries TRBV5-1 and TRBJ2-1; D is ambiguous. There are 15 residues in the CDR3. The germline V gene has CDR1 SGHRS and CDR2 YFSETQ. Trimming stripped 2 bases from V and 6 bases from J, with 15 bases between. The CDR3 sequence is CASSFTAGTSNEQFF. The CDR3 coding sequence is TGCGCCAGCAGCTTTACGGCAGGAACGTCCAATGAGCAGTTCTTC.

In its sample, this clone was seen a few times. The chain recombines TRBV30 with TRBJ1-4; 8 bases are shared with TRBD1. CDR1 and CDR2 (germline): GTSNPN, SVGIG (reference sequence). With 7 bases clipped from V and 4 bases from J, the junction kept 5 bases outside the gene matches. The CDR3 consists of 13 residues. The CDR3 sequence is CAYTGGLNEKLFF. DNA for the CDR3: TGTGCCTACACAGGGGGTCTTAATGAAAAACTGTTTTTT.

Remarks on this clone: Additional DNA sequences in this sample encode the identical CDR3. This chain connects TRBV9 to TRBJ2-2; D is possibly TRBD2 (7 bases). This CDR3 has 16 amino acids. Per germline, CDR1 SGDLS and CDR2 YYNGEE. The V and J ends lost 0 bases and 2 bases respectively, with 11 bases between them. The CDR3: CASSVGTGGNTGELFF. The CDR3 DNA is TGTGCCAGCAGCGTAGGGACGGGGGGCAACACCGGGGAGCTGTTTTTT.

The chain carries TRBV27 and TRBJ2-7, with 7 bases aligning to TRBD1. Germline CDR1 is MNHEY and CDR2 is SMNVEV (reference sequence). The CDR3 consists of 14 residues. V trimming: 4 bases; J trimming: 2 bases; junction bases outside the gene matches: 5. Here the CDR3 reads CASSSRDRTYEQYF. As DNA, the CDR3 is TGTGCCAGCAGTTCCCGGGACAGAACCTACGAGCAGTACTTC.

This clone was counted a few times. V is TRBV2 and J is TRBJ2-1; 13 bases match TRBD2. Germline-derived CDR1 and CDR2 are SNHLY and FYNNEI. With 1 base clipped from V and 0 bases from J, the junction kept 6 bases outside the gene matches. The CDR3 length is 19 residues. The CDR3 loop reads CASSEGLRLAGGSYNEQFF. The CDR3 DNA is TGTGCCAGCAGTGAAGGACTCAGACTAGCGGGGGGCTCCTACAATGAGCAGTTCTTC. The full variable domain, rest sourced from reference TRBV2 and TRBJ2-1, is EPEVTQTPSHQVTQMGQEVILRCVPISNHLYFYWYRQILGQKVEFLVSFYNNEISEKSEIFDDQFSVERPDGSNFTLKIRSTKLEDSAMYFCASSEGLRLAGGSYNEQFFGPGTRLTVL.

As to this clone: The sample carries other DNA sequences with the same CDR3. V gene TRBV25-1 combines with J gene TRBJ2-1; 8 nucleotides line up with TRBD2. Germline trimming cut 4 bases from V and 6 bases from J; bases unmatched to any gene: 2. This CDR3 has 13 residues. Germline CDR1 is MGHDK and CDR2 is SYGVNS. The CDR3 DNA sequence: TGTGCCAGCAGTGTCGCGGGAGGCAATGAGCAGTTCTTC. As protein: CASSVAGGNEQFF.